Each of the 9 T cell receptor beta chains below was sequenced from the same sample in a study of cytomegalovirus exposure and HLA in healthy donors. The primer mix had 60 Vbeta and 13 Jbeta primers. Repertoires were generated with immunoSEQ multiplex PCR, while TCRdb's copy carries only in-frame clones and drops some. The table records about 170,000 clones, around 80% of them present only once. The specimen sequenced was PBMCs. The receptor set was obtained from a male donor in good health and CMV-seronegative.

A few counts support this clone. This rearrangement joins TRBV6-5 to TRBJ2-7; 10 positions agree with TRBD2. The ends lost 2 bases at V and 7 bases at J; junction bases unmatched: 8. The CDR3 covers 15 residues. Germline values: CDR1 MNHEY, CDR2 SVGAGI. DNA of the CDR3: TGTGCCAGCAGTTACGTAGGACTAGCGGCACGGGAGCAGTACTTC. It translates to CASSYVGLAAREQYF.

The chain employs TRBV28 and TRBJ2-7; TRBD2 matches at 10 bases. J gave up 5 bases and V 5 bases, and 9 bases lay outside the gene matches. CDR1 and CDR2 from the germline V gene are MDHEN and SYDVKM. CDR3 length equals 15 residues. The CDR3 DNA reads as TGTGCCAGCAGTCGACCCGGGACTAGCGTCCACGAGCAGTACTTC. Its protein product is CASSRPGTSVHEQYF.

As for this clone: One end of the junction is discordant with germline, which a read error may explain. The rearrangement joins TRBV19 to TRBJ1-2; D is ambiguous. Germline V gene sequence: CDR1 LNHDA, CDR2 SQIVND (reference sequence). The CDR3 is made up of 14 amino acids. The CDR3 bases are TGTGCCAGTAGTCCCGGCGCCGAGGGCTATGGCTACCCCTTC. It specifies CASSPGAEGYGYPF.

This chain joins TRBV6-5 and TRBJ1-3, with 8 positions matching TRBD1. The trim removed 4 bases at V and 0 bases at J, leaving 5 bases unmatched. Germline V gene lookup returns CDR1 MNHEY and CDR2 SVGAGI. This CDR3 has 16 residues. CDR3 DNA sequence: TGTGCCAGCAGTTCCAGACAGGGGAGCTCTGGAAACACCATATATTTT. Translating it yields CASSSRQGSSGNTIYF.

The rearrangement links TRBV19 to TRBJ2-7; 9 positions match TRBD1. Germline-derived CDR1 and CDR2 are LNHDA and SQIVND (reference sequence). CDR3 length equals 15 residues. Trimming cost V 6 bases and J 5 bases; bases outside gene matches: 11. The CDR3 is CASSKVQGAPHEQYF. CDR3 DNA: TGTGCCAGTAGCAAAGTACAGGGGGCCCCCCACGAGCAGTACTTC. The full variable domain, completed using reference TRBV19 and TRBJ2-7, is DGGITQSPKYLFRKEGQNVTLSCEQNLNHDAMYWYRQDPGQGLRLIYYSQIVNDFQKGDIAEGYSVSREKKESFPLTVTSAQKNPTAFYLCASSKVQGAPHEQYFGPGTRLTVT.

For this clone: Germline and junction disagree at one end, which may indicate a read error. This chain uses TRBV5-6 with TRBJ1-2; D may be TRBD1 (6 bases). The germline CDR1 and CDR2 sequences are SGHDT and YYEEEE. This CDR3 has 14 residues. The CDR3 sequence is CASSLEGGFYGYPF. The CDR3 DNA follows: TGTGCCAGCAGCTTGGAAGGGGGATTCTATGGCTACCCCTTC.

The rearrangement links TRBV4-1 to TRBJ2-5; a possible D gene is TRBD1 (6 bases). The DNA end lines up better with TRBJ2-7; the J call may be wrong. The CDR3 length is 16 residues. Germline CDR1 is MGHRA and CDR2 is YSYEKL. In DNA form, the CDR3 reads TGCGCCAGCAGCCAATTATCGACAGGCTCATCCTACGAGCAGTACTTC. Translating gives CASSQLSTGSSYEQYF.

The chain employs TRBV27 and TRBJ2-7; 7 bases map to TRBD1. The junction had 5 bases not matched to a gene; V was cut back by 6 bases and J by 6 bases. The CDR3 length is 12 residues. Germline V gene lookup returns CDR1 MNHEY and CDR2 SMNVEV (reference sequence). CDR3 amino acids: CASSPTGLEQYF. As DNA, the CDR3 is TGTGCCAGCAGCCCGACAGGGCTCGAGCAGTACTTC.

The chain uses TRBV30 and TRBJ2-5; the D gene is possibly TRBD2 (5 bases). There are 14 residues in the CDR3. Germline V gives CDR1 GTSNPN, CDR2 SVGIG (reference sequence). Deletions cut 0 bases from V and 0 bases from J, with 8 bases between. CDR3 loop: CAWSVGGYQETQYF. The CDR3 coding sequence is TGTGCCTGGAGTGTCGGCGGGTACCAAGAGACCCAGTACTTC.